The present entry profiles one T cell receptor beta chain with its context. This receptor's antigen is unknown. Base qualities are not provided; no much larger clone lies one nucleotide away. This sample is part of a study of graft-versus-host responses after intestinal transplantation (dated by TCRdb to about 2021). Regarding the study in general: The transplants that recipients received were multivisceral, liver-intestinal, or isolated intestinal. Every recipient was given anti-thymocyte globulin induction, then maintenance tacrolimus and steroids for two to three years. After intestinal transplantation, graft-versus-host and host-versus-graft alloreactive T cell clones were followed in the graft, circulation and bone marrow using bulk TCR-beta CDR3 sequencing. Samples from a few later patients were sequenced in-house on an Illumina MiSeq with MiXCR processing rather than by the commercial service. The cohort enrolled 20 to 25 intestinal transplant recipients, one of whom was a retransplant, and a few patients without pretransplant specimens were excluded. A peak of at least 4% donor T cells among recipient peripheral blood mononuclear cells was the definition used for donor T cell macrochimerism. To identify alloreactive clones, pre-transplant mixed lymphocyte reaction products were sequenced and then compared with unstimulated pre-transplant donor and recipient T cells. Study-wide conclusions, independent of this receptor: Early after transplant, peak levels of circulating GvH clones were associated with declines in HvG clones. High GvH to HvG T cell clonal ratios were observed in the allografts of patients with donor T cell macrochimerism. GvH clones were detected in recipient bone marrow, and some of these GvH clones were observed earlier in ileal mucosa or blood, consistent with an intestinal mucosal origin. The conclusions were limited by the relatively low number and heterogeneity of the intestinal transplant patients.

Via the germline V gene, CDR1 is SGHVT and CDR2 SQSDAQ. V drops 2 bases and J drops 7 bases, leaving 38 bases in between. The CDR3 runs 22 amino acids, cysteine and phenylalanine included. Only the CDR3 DNA is retained, 66 bases long and in frame from the first base. Blood samples were collected up to 4 times in the first month after transplant and then at least monthly when available. The library came from the immunoSEQ multiplex PCR assay. High-throughput TCR-beta CDR3 sequencing of genomic DNA from most patients was performed by Adaptive Biotechnologies. In the paper's pipeline: TCR sequencing data were retrieved from Adaptive's ImmunoSEQ software for 15 to 20 patients, whereas three other patients were processed with MiXCR and VDJtools. CDR3 nucleotide sequences shared between donor and recipient were removed because the origin of such sequences could not be assigned. To be classed as alloreactive, a clone needed at least 2-fold expansion over unstimulated cells and a minimum CFSE-low frequency of 0.002% (template counts) or 0.001% (read counts). Clones were considered mappable if detected in sequenced pre-transplant spleen, lymph node, or MLR CFSE-low populations of the donor or recipient. Cumulative frequency of alloreactive clones was calculated as a percentage of all sequences weighted by copy number. The source is immuneACCESS, and TCRdb retained only in-frame sequences with V and J called. Part of the clones is not carried over; for the studies checked, unresolved V genes explain less than half of this, and the remainder is unexplained. The DNA gave D and trimming, while V, J and clone size come from that table. Present in this sample are 10,000 to 15,000 clones, 65% to 85% of which were seen just once. Over 6.5% of the sample is held by the ten biggest clonotypes.

This receptor was taken from a human patient who received an intestinal transplant, so some T cells may come from the graft donor. This material consisted of PBMCs, taken roughly 310 days after intestinal transplant. The V and J segments used are TRBV7-4 and TRBJ1-2; D gene: possibly TRBD1, on 6 matching bases. The nucleotides are TGTGCCAGCAGCTTAAAAGGGGTGGGGGGACACCCCCCAGAACTATCGAGAGGTGGCTACACCTTC. The resulting protein is CASSLKGVGGHPPELSRGGYTF.